What follows are 24 T cell receptor beta chains derived from one specimen sequenced in a study of T-cell memory formation after mild COVID-19. TCRdb reprocessed the 5' RACE reads via MiXCR and lists one record per CDR3 protein. The sample includes under 250,000 distinct CDR3 sequences, around 30% seen only once; the top ten take roughly 10%. What was sequenced was PBMCs or a T cell subset sorted from them (not recorded which). Receptors originate from an adult woman who had mild COVID-19 (a few samples of this study predate the infection). Cell type and time point are not known.

This clonotype was detected a few times. This rearrangement joins TRBV4-1 to TRBJ2-7, with 7 bases identical to TRBD1. The CDR3 runs 15 residues. The V gene end was trimmed by 4 bases and the J gene end by 0 bases; junction bases not matched to a gene: 6. Germline V gene data show CDR1 as MGHRA and CDR2 as YSYEKL. In DNA form, the CDR3 reads TGCGCCAGCAGCCCTCGGGACAGAACCTCCTACGAGCAGTACTTC. Translating gives CASSPRDRTSYEQYF.

This clonotype was picked up a small number of times. The chain is built from TRBV20-1 and TRBJ2-7; possible D gene TRBD1, 6 bases. This CDR3 comprises 14 residues. Germline values: CDR1 DFQATT, CDR2 SNEGSKA (reference sequence). Trimming shortened V by 6 bases and J by 6 bases, and 21 bases separated the two germline ends. CDR3 region: CSALERGHRREQYF. The CDR3 DNA sequence: TGCAGTGCCTTGGAACGGGGACATCGTCGCGAGCAGTACTTC.

In its sample, this clonotype was seen a few times. The V and J genes are TRBV5-1 and TRBJ2-1; 9 nucleotides line up with TRBD2. With V trimmed by 0 bases and J by 9 bases, 4 bases remained unmatched. The CDR3 consists of 14 residues. Germline loops: CDR1 SGHRS, CDR2 YFSETQ. CDR3 in DNA: TGCGCCAGCAGCTTGGCTAGCGGGAATGTTGAGCAGTTCTTC. It translates to CASSLASGNVEQFF.

J is TRBJ2-1 and V is TRBV4-2; tentatively, D is TRBD2 (6 bases). The CDR3 runs to 14 residues. V lost 6 bases to trimming and J lost 12 bases, with 21 bases between them. Looked up from germline, CDR1 is LGHNA and CDR2 is YNFKEQ. CDR3 DNA: TGTGCCAGCAGGCAACTTTCTAGCGATTTGAGGCAGTTCTTC. Translated, it gives CASRQLSSDLRQFF.

The V call is TRBV2, the J call TRBJ1-1, with D unclear. The length of the CDR3 is 13 residues. V was cut by 9 bases and J by 4 bases, with 15 bases left in between. Germline V lookup: CDR1 SNHLY, CDR2 FYNNEI. CDR3 DNA: TGTGCCAGAAGAGACGGCCGGGGCACTGAAGCTTTCTTT. Its protein product is CARRDGRGTEAFF.

The chain recombines TRBV12-3 or TRBV12-4 with TRBJ2-5; D remains ambiguous. Trimming stripped 1 base from V and 2 bases from J, with 11 bases between. The CDR3 covers 15 residues. The CDR3 region is CASSLVIIGQETQYF. In DNA form, the CDR3 reads TGTGCCAGCAGTTTAGTTATTATTGGGCAAGAGACCCAGTACTTC.

This clonotype was observed a handful of times. The genes are TRBV7-2 and TRBJ2-1; 8 nucleotides align to TRBD2. From germline, CDR1 is SGHTA and CDR2 FQGNSA. Trimming cost V 4 bases and J 4 bases; bases outside gene matches: 6. CDR3 length: 15 residues. Here the CDR3 reads CASSSDSGKYNEQFF. The CDR3 nucleotides are TGTGCCAGCAGCTCTGATAGCGGGAAGTACAATGAGCAGTTCTTC.

The V and J genes are TRBV14 and TRBJ2-3; D tentatively reads TRBD1 or TRBD2 (5 bases each). CDR1 and CDR2 from the germline V gene are SGHDN and FVKESK. The CDR3 is made up of 16 amino acids. The germline V and J ends were trimmed by 1 base and 2 bases, with 13 bases remaining between them. The CDR3 reads CASSQGPGAPTDTQYF. CDR3 nucleotides: TGTGCCAGCAGCCAAGGCCCCGGGGCTCCCACAGATACGCAGTATTTT. Full variable domain (outside the CDR3, taken from reference TRBV14 and TRBJ2-3): EAGVTQFPSHSVIEKGQTVTLRCDPISGHDNLYWYRRVMGKEIKFLLHFVKESKQDESGMPNNRFLAERTGGTYSTLKVQPAELEDSGVYFCASSQGPGAPTDTQYFGPGTRLTVL.

This clonotype came up a few times. The chain combines TRBV6-1 with TRBJ2-3; the match to TRBD1 covers 11 bases. Germline lookup yields CDR1 MNHNS and CDR2 SASEGT. The CDR3 is made up of 15 amino acids. J lost 4 bases, V lost 1 base, and 1 base had no gene match. The CDR3 here is CASSEGTGGADTQYF. The DNA for the CDR3 is TGTGCCAGCAGTGAAGGGACAGGGGGCGCAGATACGCAGTATTTT.

The chain recombines TRBV12-5 with TRBJ1-4; 10 positions match TRBD1. CDR3 length: 14 amino acids. The J segment lost 7 bases and the V segment lost 4 bases, leaving 3 bases of the junction unmatched. CDR1 and CDR2 (germline): LGHNT, FRNRAP. The CDR3 DNA reads TGTGCTAGTGGTTCCGGGACAGGGGCTGAAAAACTGTTTTTT. It specifies CASGSGTGAEKLFF.

The genes are TRBV7-9 and TRBJ2-7; weak D call: TRBD2 (6 bases). CDR1 and CDR2 from the germline V gene are SEHNR and FQNEAQ (reference sequence). The V end was cut by 1 base, the J end by 4 bases, with 14 bases between. The CDR3 has 15 residues. The CDR3, as DNA: TGTGCCAGCAGCTTAGATGAGACTAGTACTTACGAGCAGTACTTC. Translating it yields CASSLDETSTYEQYF. The whole variable domain, remainder taken from reference TRBV7-9 and TRBJ2-7, is DTGVSQNPRHKITKRGQNVTFRCDPISEHNRLYWYRQTLGQGPEFLTYFQNEAQLEKSRLLSDRFSAERPKGSFSTLEIQRTEQGDSAMYLCASSLDETSTYEQYFGPGTRLTVT.

This clonotype was counted a few times. J is TRBJ1-5 and V is TRBV7-9; D is undetermined. CDR1 is SEHNR, CDR2 FQNEAQ, per germline (reference sequence). The CDR3 runs to 15 residues. The V end was cut by 1 base, the J end by 1 base, with 8 bases between. The DNA for the CDR3 is TGTGCCAGCAGCTTAGACGGAACAAGCAATCAGCCCCAGCATTTT. Translation: CASSLDGTSNQPQHF. The entire variable domain, with the rest obtained from reference TRBV7-9 and TRBJ1-5, is as follows: DTGVSQNPRHKITKRGQNVTFRCDPISEHNRLYWYRQTLGQGPEFLTYFQNEAQLEKSRLLSDRFSAERPKGSFSTLEIQRTEQGDSAMYLCASSLDGTSNQPQHFGDGTRLSIL.

The sample holds a few counts of this clonotype. The rearrangement links TRBV19 to TRBJ2-3, with TRBD2 identical over 7 bases. Germline CDR1 LNHDA, CDR2 SQIVND (reference sequence). This CDR3 is built from 15 residues. The V gene end was trimmed by 3 bases and the J gene end by 4 bases; junction bases not matched to a gene: 7. CDR3 sequence: CASSIAGRPADTQYF. In nucleotides, the CDR3 is TGTGCCAGTAGTATCGCCGGGAGGCCCGCAGATACGCAGTATTTT.

V is TRBV24-1 and J is TRBJ1-1; 9 bases align to TRBD1. This CDR3 contains 14 residues. V was clipped by 3 bases and J by 9 bases; unmatched bases: 7. Germline loops: CDR1 KGHDR, CDR2 SFDVKD. Here the CDR3 DNA reads TGTGCCACCAGTGATCAGGGGACAGGGTTCAAAGCTTTCTTT. It specifies CATSDQGTGFKAFF.

The chain uses TRBV7-2 and TRBJ2-5; 13 nucleotides align to TRBD2. Trimming took 2 bases from V and 7 from J; bases not matched to a gene: 10. Germline V CDR1 and CDR2: SGHTA, FQGNSA. CDR3 length: 17 amino acids. The chain's CDR3 is CASSLQGLAGSHGTQYF. CDR3 nucleotide sequence: TGTGCCAGCAGCTTACAGGGACTAGCGGGATCCCACGGGACCCAGTACTTC. Full variable domain (missing parts from reference TRBV7-2 and TRBJ2-5): GAGVSQSPSNKVTEKGKDVELRCDPISGHTALYWYRQSLGQGLEFLIYFQGNSAPDKSGLPSDRFSAERTGGSVSTLTIQRTQQEDSAVYLCASSLQGLAGSHGTQYFGPGTRLLVL.

The rearrangement joins TRBV12-3 or TRBV12-4 to TRBJ1-2; possible D gene TRBD1, 5 bases. CDR3 length: 12 residues. Trimming removed 6 bases at V and 3 bases at J, with 8 bases between. DNA of the CDR3: TGTGCCAGCAGCGGGACCCACTATGGCTACACCTTC. It yields the protein CASSGTHYGYTF.

J is TRBJ2-7 and V is TRBV6-4; weak D call: TRBD2 (6 bases). V was clipped by 4 bases and J by 5 bases, with 12 bases between them. CDR1 is MRHNA and CDR2 is SNTAGT in the germline V gene. The CDR3 spans 13 residues. CDR3 sequence reads: CASSVEGGHEQYF. In nucleotides, the CDR3 is TGTGCCAGCAGTGTGGAGGGTGGCCACGAGCAGTACTTC.

The V and J genes are TRBV27 and TRBJ2-2, with D tentatively TRBD1 or TRBD2 (5 bases each). The ends were cut back, 6 bases at V and 4 bases at J, with 12 bases in the middle. The CDR3 is 14 residues long. In germline, CDR1 is MNHEY, CDR2 SMNVEV (reference sequence). CDR3 sequence reads: CASSSGHLTGELFF. The CDR3, as DNA: TGTGCCAGCAGCAGCGGACATCTCACCGGGGAGCTGTTTTTT.

V usage is TRBV12-3 or TRBV12-4 and J usage is TRBJ2-1, with a possible D match to TRBD2 (6 bases). The CDR3 loop spans 13 amino acids. Trimming removed 7 bases from V and 8 bases from J, with 15 bases in between. The DNA of the CDR3 is TGTGCCAGCATCCTGGGACTTACGGATGAGCAGTTCTTC. It encodes CASILGLTDEQFF.

This clonotype appeared a few times. V is TRBV7-6 and J is TRBJ2-2; TRBD1 matches 7 bases. This CDR3 contains 18 residues. With 0 bases clipped from V and 0 bases from J, the junction kept 7 bases outside the gene matches. The germline gives CDR1 SGHVS, CDR2 FNYEAQ. The DNA of the CDR3 is TGTGCCAGCAGCTTAGCACGGGACAGTCCGTCGAACACCGGGGAGCTGTTTTTT. The encoded protein is CASSLARDSPSNTGELFF.

The chain uses TRBV5-1 and TRBJ1-2; TRBD1 agrees at 9 bases. In germline, CDR1 is SGHRS, CDR2 YFSETQ. The CDR3 sequence is 12 residues long. After removal of 4 bases from V and 8 bases from J, the junction contained 3 bases not matched to a gene. DNA for the CDR3: TGCGCCAGCAGCCGGGACAGGGAGGGCTACACCTTC. Amino acid sequence: CASSRDREGYTF.

This clonotype has more than one count but fewer than ten. V is TRBV18 and J is TRBJ1-1; D remains unclear. V lost 2 bases, J lost 1 base, and 11 bases lay in between. The germline gives CDR1 KGHSH, CDR2 LQKENI. This CDR3 contains 15 residues. In nucleotides, the CDR3 is TGTGCCAGCTCACCAGATCCAGGTTCGAACACTGAAGCTTTCTTT. Translated, it gives CASSPDPGSNTEAFF.

This clonotype was seen just once. CDR3 residues: CASSATGRGLGNTEAFF. The DNA for the CDR3 is TGTGCCAGCAGCGCCACGGGCAGGGGGCTGGGGAACACTGAAGCTTTCTTT. The gene calls are TRBV9 and TRBJ1-1, with 8 bases matching TRBD1. Trimming at V came to 3 bases and at J to 1 base, leaving 11 bases not matched to a gene. There are 17 residues in the CDR3. Germline CDR1 reads SGDLS; CDR2 reads YYNGEE.

V usage is TRBV29-1 and J usage is TRBJ1-2; unclear D gene. Trimming shortened V by 2 bases and J by 7 bases, and 11 bases separated the two germline ends. The germline CDR1 and CDR2 sequences are SQVTM and ANQGSEA. This CDR3 spans 12 amino acids. The chain's CDR3 is CSVETRGSGYTF. The CDR3 region has the DNA TGCAGCGTTGAAACACGGGGAAGTGGCTACACCTTC.